The present T cell receptor beta chain was sequenced within a study of shared T cell receptors in the human thymus. Sequencing used immunoSEQ multiplex PCR; TCRdb keeps in-frame clones, though not all of them. The data show roughly 550,000 clones, 70% to 80% seen once. CDR3 length: 15 residues. J gave up 7 bases and V 6 bases, and 10 bases lay outside the gene matches. Germline V gene lookup returns CDR1 MNHNS and CDR2 SASEGT. This sample also appeared in a second study, on human thymus T cells. That source reports: It was healthy Finnish infants having corrective surgery for congenital heart defects who were the donors. Resections that were taken during corrective heart surgery supplied the thymus tissue. Thymic as well as blood repertoires seemed to favor certain V and J genes unevenly.

Sequencing was performed on thymocytes. The genes are TRBV6-1 and TRBJ1-5; 9 positions match TRBD1. The sequence derives from a boy under two years old with a congenital heart defect. CDR3 residues: CASRTRGTGLQPQHF. Written as DNA, the CDR3 is TGTGCCAGCAGAACGAGGGGGACAGGGTTACAGCCCCAGCATTTT.